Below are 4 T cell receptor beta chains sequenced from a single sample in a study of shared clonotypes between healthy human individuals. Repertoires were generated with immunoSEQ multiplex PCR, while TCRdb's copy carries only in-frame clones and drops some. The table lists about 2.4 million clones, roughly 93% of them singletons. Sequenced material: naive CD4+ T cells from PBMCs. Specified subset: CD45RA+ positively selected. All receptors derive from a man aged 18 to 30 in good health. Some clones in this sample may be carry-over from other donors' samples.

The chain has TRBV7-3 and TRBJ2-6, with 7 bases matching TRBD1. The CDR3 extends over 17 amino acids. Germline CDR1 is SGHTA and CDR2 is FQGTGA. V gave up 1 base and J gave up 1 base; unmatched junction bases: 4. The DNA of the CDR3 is TGTGCCAGCAGCTTAATGGGCAGGGGGTCTGGGGCCAACGTCCTGACTTTC. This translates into CASSLMGRGSGANVLTF.

The CDR3 DNA sequence: TGTGCCAGCAGCTCAAAGGTGGGCGGCAGCTCCTACGAGCAGTACTTC. Protein sequence: CASSSKVGGSSYEQYF. The chain is built from TRBV7-9 and TRBJ2-7; D unclear. Germline-derived CDR1 and CDR2 are SEHNR and FQNEAQ (reference sequence). Trimming removed 4 bases from V and 0 bases from J, with 16 bases in between. This CDR3 is 16 amino acids long.

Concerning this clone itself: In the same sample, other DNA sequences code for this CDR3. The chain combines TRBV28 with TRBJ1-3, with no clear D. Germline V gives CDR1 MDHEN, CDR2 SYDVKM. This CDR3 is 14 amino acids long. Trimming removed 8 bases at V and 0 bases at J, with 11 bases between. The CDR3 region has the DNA TGTGCCAGCTCAGGCACCTACTCTGGAAACACCATATATTTT. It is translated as CASSGTYSGNTIYF.

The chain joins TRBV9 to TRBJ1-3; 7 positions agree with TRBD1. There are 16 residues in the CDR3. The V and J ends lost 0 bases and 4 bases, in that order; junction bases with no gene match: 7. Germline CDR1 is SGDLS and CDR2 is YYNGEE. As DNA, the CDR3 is TGTGCCAGCAGCGTAGACCCAGGGGGAAGGGGAAACACCATATATTTT. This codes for CASSVDPGGRGNTIYF.